This TCR beta chain was recovered during a study of vaccination and CD4 T cells after COVID-19 (dated by TCRdb to between 2021 and 2023). Some background on the complete study: Every convalescent patient had a positive nasal swab PCR test for SARS-CoV-2, with mild disease in about nine patients and severe disease in one. Six males and four females were included in the convalescent cohort, with two Hispanic individuals, seven Caucasians, two Asians and one multiracial person represented. Participants received two doses of either the Pfizer-BioNTech BNT162b2 vaccine (n=8) or the Moderna mRNA-1273 vaccine (n=2). Post-COVID blood samples from convalescent patients were collected a median of around 100 days after diagnosis, with a range of 35 to 161 days. The time from the second vaccine dose to post-vaccine blood sampling had a median of roughly 72 days and ranged from about 12 to 250 days. Culture stimuli were overlapping spike peptide pools from SARS-CoV-2 and from the common cold coronaviruses HCoV-NL63, HCoV-OC43 and HCoV-229E. Control cultures used a CEFX viral epitope pool as positive control, an HIV-1 Nef peptide pool as negative control, or no peptide. The spike-specific CD4+ TCR repertoire was compared before and after mRNA vaccination in approximately ten COVID-19 convalescent patients and a few infection-naive healthy vaccine recipients.

The meaning of the sample's treatment or condition label: roughly nine-day PBMC culture with coronavirus spike peptide pools or control peptides (ViraFEST assay). The ViraFEST assay, used in the study, expanded antigen-specific T cells with peptide pools and then identified the expanded clonotypes through TCR sequencing. The convalescent patients' positive SARS-CoV-2 PCR tests fell between March and December 2020, which was before the Alpha, Beta and Delta variants emerged in the United States. Each well held fewer than 2.5 million PBMCs cultured with around 10 ug/ml peptide pools in IMDM containing approximately 5% human AB serum and around 10 IU/ml IL-2. Half of the culture medium was replaced with fresh IL-2-containing medium on days 3 and 7. Once the cells had been in culture for about 10 days, the EasySep CD4+ T cell isolation kit was used to isolate CD4+ T cells by negative selection. PBMCs were separated from whole blood using Ficoll-Paque Plus gradient centrifugation and then either used fresh or cryopreserved at -140C. Triplicate wells were generally used for each culture condition.

On the study overall, not on this receptor specifically: Among the post-vaccine SARS-CoV-2-reactive clones in convalescent patients, a median 86.3% showed up only after vaccination, which suggests vaccine-specific priming. Of the vaccine-specific clones found in convalescent patients, nearly all (304 of 307) were mono-reactive for SARS-CoV-2 spike instead of being cross-reactive with common cold coronaviruses. The median count of SARS-CoV-2-reactive clonotypes went up from about 23 after infection to 38 after vaccination, although the change was not significant. The study included relatively few convalescent patients and did not analyze early timepoints after natural infection.

The germline V gene (reference sequence) supplies CDR1 LNHDA and CDR2 SQIVND. A distance of 9 bases separates the germline ends of V and J, which lose 4 bases and 3 bases respectively. The CDR3 runs 13 residues from the cysteine to the phenylalanine. This entry keeps only the CDR3 DNA: 39 bases, framed from base 1. With respect to this clonotype: Its antigen is not yet known. No clone much larger than this one lies a single base away; base qualities are absent.

Libraries came from PCR. DNA from cultured CD4+ T cells was subjected to TCR sequencing with the Oncomine TCR Beta short-read assay at the Johns Hopkins FTIC core. The QIAamp micro DNA kit was used to extract genomic DNA from the cultured CD4+ T cells. Oncomine TCR Beta libraries from cultured CD4+ T cells were pooled with unique dual indexes and sequenced on an Illumina iSeq 100. The authors' pipeline ran thus. Non-productive sequences were removed, and CDR3s not starting with C, not ending with F or W, or shorter than 7 amino acids were discarded. Antigen-specific clonotypes were identified with the MANAFEST web application by comparing peptide-stimulated wells with reference and other culture wells. An FDR below 0.05, an odds ratio above 5, and a productive frequency above 0.1% in at least two of three replicate wells were required for clones to be considered positive. Clonotypes that were significantly expanded in both SARS-CoV-2 spike wells and at least one common cold coronavirus spike condition were defined as cross-reactive. CDR3 homology was assessed with Levenshtein distances (stringdist) and unrooted phylogenetic trees (ape) in R version 3.6.1. Using fastp at Q25 and MiXCR, TCRdb reprocessed the public reads and kept productive beta chains. Rows are unified per CDR3 protein, each entry keeping the most common DNA and genes. The V and J calls and clone size are TCRdb's, not the authors'. Across this sample there are about 13,000 distinct CDR3 sequences, with 50% to 60% seen only once. About 18% of the sample belongs to the ten largest clones.

This sequence uses TRBV19 and TRBJ2-5; a weak D assignment points to TRBD2 (5 bases agree). The input for sequencing was cultured CD4+ T cells from blood, taken after SARS-CoV-2 vaccination. This receptor was obtained from a human donor with COVID-19. This receptor has the CDR3 CASSTGLKETQYF. The sequenced DNA: TGTGCCAGTAGTACTGGACTGAAAGAGACCCAGTACTTC.